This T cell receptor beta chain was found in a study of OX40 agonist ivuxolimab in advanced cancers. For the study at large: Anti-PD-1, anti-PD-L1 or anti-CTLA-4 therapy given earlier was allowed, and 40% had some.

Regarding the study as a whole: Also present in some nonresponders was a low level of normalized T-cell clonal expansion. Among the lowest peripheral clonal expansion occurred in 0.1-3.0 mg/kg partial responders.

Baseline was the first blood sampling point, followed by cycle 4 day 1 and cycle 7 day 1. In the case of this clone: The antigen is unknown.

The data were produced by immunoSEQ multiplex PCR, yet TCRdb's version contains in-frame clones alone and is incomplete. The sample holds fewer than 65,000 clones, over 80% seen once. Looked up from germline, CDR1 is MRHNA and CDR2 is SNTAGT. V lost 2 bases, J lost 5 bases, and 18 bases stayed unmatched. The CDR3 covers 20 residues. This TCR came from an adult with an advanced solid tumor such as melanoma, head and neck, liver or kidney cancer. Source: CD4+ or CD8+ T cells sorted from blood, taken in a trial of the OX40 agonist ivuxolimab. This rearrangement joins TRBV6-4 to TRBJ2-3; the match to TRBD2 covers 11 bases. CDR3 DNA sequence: TGTGCCAGCAGTGACAAGCAGTTACTAGCGGGAGCCATCGGAAAAGATACGCAGTATTTT. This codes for CASSDKQLLAGAIGKDTQYF.